A few counts support the clone carrying this T cell receptor (beta chain). Antigen specificity is unknown. This sample stems from a study of OX40 agonist ivuxolimab in advanced cancers. About the research overall: Patients received ivuxolimab, an agonistic anti-OX40 (CD134) antibody. Dose-escalation patients had hepatocellular carcinoma, melanoma, renal cell or head and neck cancer. The study reported partial responses in three patients: one hepatocellular carcinoma, two cutaneous melanoma. General observations from the study: Both CD4+ and CD8+ T cell populations in blood had undergone clonal expansion by week 6 at 0.1 to 3.0 mg/kg.

The CDR3 totals 16 residues. Unmatched junction bases numbered 8, after V lost 0 bases and J lost 7 bases. The germline gives CDR1 LGHNA, CDR2 YNFKEQ. TCRdb's table, derived via immunoSEQ multiplex PCR, lists solely in-frame clones and lacks some. The sample records some 74,000 clones, approximately 90% being singletons. This TCR was recovered from an adult with an advanced solid tumor such as melanoma, head and neck, liver or kidney cancer. This material consisted of CD4+ or CD8+ T cells sorted from blood, taken in a trial of the OX40 agonist ivuxolimab. This chain links TRBV4-2 with TRBJ2-1, with 8 bases lining up with TRBD2. The CDR3 region is CASSQDLRGGLNEQFF. The CDR3 nucleotides read TGTGCCAGCAGCCAAGATCTTCGGGGGGGCTTGAATGAGCAGTTCTTC.